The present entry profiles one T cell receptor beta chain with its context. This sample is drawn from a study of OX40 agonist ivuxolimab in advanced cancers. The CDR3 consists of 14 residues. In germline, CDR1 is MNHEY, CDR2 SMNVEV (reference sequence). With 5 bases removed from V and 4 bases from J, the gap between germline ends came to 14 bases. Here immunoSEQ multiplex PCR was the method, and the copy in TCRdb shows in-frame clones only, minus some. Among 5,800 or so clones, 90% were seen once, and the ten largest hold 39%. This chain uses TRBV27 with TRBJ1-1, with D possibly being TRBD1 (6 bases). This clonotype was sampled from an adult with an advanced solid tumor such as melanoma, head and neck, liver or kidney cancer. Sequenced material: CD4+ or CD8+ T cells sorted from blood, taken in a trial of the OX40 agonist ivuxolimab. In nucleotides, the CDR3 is TGTGCCAGCAGTCTACCGGGGGGCGGCACTGAAGCTTTCTTT. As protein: CASSLPGGGTEAFF.